This T cell receptor beta chain was sequenced for a study of blood T cell repertoires in COVID-19. Study-wide context: In each case, the material was cDNA or gDNA derived from T cells, B-cell-depleted T cells, or PBMCs.

TCRdb keeps only in-frame clones here, not all; method: immunoSEQ multiplex PCR. In the table there are around 480,000 clones, roughly 90% of which are singletons. Looked up from germline, CDR1 is MNHNS and CDR2 is SASEGT. The CDR3 consists of 16 residues. Unmatched junction bases numbered 8, after V lost 2 bases and J lost 8 bases. The TCR originated in a woman aged 18-35 years who had recovered from COVID-19. Sequenced sample: PBMCs or T cells enriched from blood (not recorded which). The J gene is TRBJ1-6, the V gene TRBV6-1, with 8 nucleotides matching TRBD1. The CDR3 loop is CASSERGSQGDSPLHF. The CDR3 coding sequence is TGTGCCAGCAGTGAAAGAGGTTCACAGGGGGATTCACCCCTCCACTTT.